The 5 T cell receptor beta chains below were found in one sample sequenced in a study of monozygotic twins with cystic fibrosis. Sequenced by immunoSEQ multiplex PCR; TCRdb stores in-frame clones only, minus some. The table records around 30,000 clones, around four fifths of them present only once. Sequenced material: blood. The source of these receptors is a girl aged 2-10 years with cystic fibrosis.

This clone is a singleton in its sample. The genes are TRBV29-1 and TRBJ1-1; D perhaps matches TRBD1 (5 bases). The CDR3 length is 13 residues. Germline CDR1 is SQVTM and CDR2 is ANQGSEA. V lost 6 bases and J lost 0, with 11 bases in between. CDR3 protein: CSVERQMNTEAFF. DNA for the CDR3: TGCAGCGTGGAACGACAGATGAACACTGAAGCTTTCTTT.

The V gene is TRBV21-1, the J gene TRBJ1-5; the D call TRBD1 from the table was never checked on the DNA. TRBV21-1 is a pseudogene segment. The CDR3 covers 15 residues. The CDR3 here is CAIIQGARAGGPQHF. The CDR3 region has the DNA TGTGCCATCATACAGGGGGCCCGTGCTGGGGGGCCCCAGCATTTT.

This rearrangement joins TRBV2 to TRBJ2-7, with TRBD2 matching 7 bases. The CDR3 is made up of 13 amino acids. Unmatched junction bases numbered 3, after V lost 7 bases and J lost 0 bases. Germline lookup yields CDR1 SNHLY and CDR2 FYNNEI. The CDR3 coding sequence is TGTGCCAGCATCTCTAGCGGCTCCTACGAGCAGTACTTC. Protein product: CASISSGSYEQYF. The whole variable domain, filled in from reference TRBV2 and TRBJ2-7, reads EPEVTQTPSHQVTQMGQEVILRCVPISNHLYFYWYRQILGQKVEFLVSFYNNEISEKSEIFDDQFSVERPDGSNFTLKIRSTKLEDSAMYFCASISSGSYEQYFGPGTRLTVT.

This clone was counted a few times. V is TRBV5-1 and J is TRBJ1-1; a weak D match, TRBD1 (5 bases). V was shortened by 0 bases and J by 1 base, with 10 bases between the two germline ends. The CDR3 spans 15 residues. Germline loops: CDR1 SGHRS, CDR2 YFSETQ. CDR3 amino acids: CASSLEGDANTEAFF. CDR3 bases: TGCGCCAGCAGCTTGGAAGGGGACGCGAACACTGAAGCTTTCTTT.

The rearrangement links TRBV7-9 to TRBJ1-2; unclear D gene. Trimming pared 1 base from V and 6 bases from J, leaving 6 bases between. The CDR3 has 12 residues. From germline, CDR1 is SEHNR and CDR2 FQNEAQ (reference sequence). CDR3 sequence: CASSLGLNGYTF. CDR3 in DNA: TGTGCCAGCAGCTTAGGATTAAATGGCTACACCTTC. The full variable domain, rest sourced from reference TRBV7-9 and TRBJ1-2, is DTGVSQNPRHKITKRGQNVTFRCDPISEHNRLYWYRQTLGQGPEFLTYFQNEAQLEKSRLLSDRFSAERPKGSFSTLEIQRTEQGDSAMYLCASSLGLNGYTFGSGTRLTVV.